The 18 T cell receptor beta chains listed next were all sequenced from one sample in a study of shared clonotypes between healthy human individuals. Some clones are missing from TCRdb's copy, which holds only in-frame ones; the method was immunoSEQ multiplex PCR. In the table there are millions of clones, under 95% of which are singletons. Naive CD8 cells were CD45RO-negative, positively selected for CCR7, excluding terminally differentiated effector memory CD45RA+ cells. Sequenced sample: naive CD8+ T cells from PBMCs. Receptors were obtained from a man aged 18-30 years in good health. Some clones in this sample may be carry-over from other donors' samples.

The chain combines TRBV5-6 with TRBJ1-2, with 11 nucleotides matching TRBD1. Trimming took 4 bases from V and 3 from J; bases not matched to a gene: 2. CDR3 length: 14 residues. Per germline, CDR1 SGHDT and CDR2 YYEEEE. This CDR3 is CASSKGQGDYGYTF. CDR3 in DNA: TGTGCCAGCAGCAAGGGACAGGGGGACTATGGCTACACCTTC.

This clone was seen once. The chain joins TRBV9 to TRBJ2-7; D is undetermined. Germline V gives CDR1 SGDLS, CDR2 YYNGEE. Trimming took 3 bases from V and 3 from J, leaving 4 bases between them. This CDR3 region has 11 residues. The CDR3 DNA reads TGTGCCAGCAGCGCCCTCTACGAGCAGTACTTC. This sequence encodes CASSALYEQYF.

The chain links TRBV4-1 to TRBJ1-2; 7 bases fit TRBD1. The CDR3 has 15 residues. Germline values: CDR1 MGHRA, CDR2 YSYEKL. Trimming at V came to 3 bases and at J to 2 bases, leaving 6 bases not matched to a gene. Written as DNA, the CDR3 is TGCGCCAGCAGCCAGACAGGGAGGACCAACTATGGCTACACCTTC. It specifies CASSQTGRTNYGYTF.

The rearrangement joins TRBV15 to TRBJ1-4, with unresolved D. Germline CDR1 LNHNV, CDR2 YYDKDF (reference sequence). The CDR3 contains 14 residues. V was trimmed by 5 bases and J by 0 bases, leaving 7 bases between them. In DNA, the CDR3 is TGTGCCACCAGCGACCGTGCAACTAATGAAAAACTGTTTTTT. This gives the protein CATSDRATNEKLFF.

This chain links TRBV19 with TRBJ2-1; 9 positions match TRBD1. Trimming took 6 bases from V and 7 from J; bases not matched to a gene: 4. CDR1 is LNHDA, CDR2 SQIVND, per germline (reference sequence). The CDR3 extends over 13 amino acids. The CDR3: CASSGQGSNEQFF. The CDR3 DNA is TGTGCCAGTAGCGGACAGGGGAGTAATGAGCAGTTCTTC.

The CDR3 DNA is TGTGCCAGCAGTCCAGTAACGTCCGCCATTCAGTACTTC. Protein sequence: CASSPVTSAIQYF. The genes are TRBV27 and TRBJ2-4; no clear D. The CDR3 loop spans 13 amino acids. Germline V gene sequence: CDR1 MNHEY, CDR2 SMNVEV (reference sequence). V dropped 5 bases and J dropped 9 bases, with 14 bases sitting between them.

V and J are TRBV19 and TRBJ2-7; 7 bases are shared with TRBD2. The CDR3 has 15 amino acids. Trimming cost V 5 bases and J 5 bases; bases outside gene matches: 12. The germline CDR1 and CDR2 sequences are LNHDA and SQIVND (reference sequence). The CDR3 DNA follows: TGTGCCAGTAGTTCTCGACTAGCCCAACTTAACGAGCAGTACTTC. This sequence encodes CASSSRLAQLNEQYF. The variable domain in full, with the rest retrieved from reference TRBV19 and TRBJ2-7, is DGGITQSPKYLFRKEGQNVTLSCEQNLNHDAMYWYRQDPGQGLRLIYYSQIVNDFQKGDIAEGYSVSREKKESFPLTVTSAQKNPTAFYLCASSSRLAQLNEQYFGPGTRLTVT.

For this clone: Other DNA sequences in the sample encode the same CDR3. V is TRBV9 and J is TRBJ1-1, with D possibly matching TRBD1 (5 bases). Trimming took 2 bases from V and 5 from J, leaving 7 bases between them. The CDR3 covers 12 residues. Germline CDR1 and CDR2: SGDLS and YYNGEE. The CDR3 bases are TGTGCCAGCAGCGTGGGGGGGACTGAAGCTTTCTTT. The encoded protein is CASSVGGTEAFF.

For this clone: This same CDR3 is encoded by further DNA sequences in the sample. The chain uses TRBV27 and TRBJ1-4, with 9 positions matching TRBD1. Germline V gene lookup returns CDR1 MNHEY and CDR2 SMNVEV (reference sequence). The J segment lost 5 bases and the V segment lost 2 bases, leaving 3 bases of the junction unmatched. This CDR3 spans 15 amino acids. Written as DNA, the CDR3 is TGTGCCAGCAGTTTACTGGGGACAGGGAATGAAAAACTGTTTTTT. It encodes CASSLLGTGNEKLFF.

This chain links TRBV7-9 with TRBJ2-6; D assignment may be TRBD1 or TRBD2 (5 bases each). Between the trimmed V and J ends, which lost 4 bases and 0 bases, there was a span of 16 bases. The germline V gene has CDR1 SEHNR and CDR2 FQNEAQ (reference sequence). The CDR3 loop spans 18 amino acids. DNA of the CDR3: TGTGCCAGCAGCTCACTTGGGGCAGGGAGCTCTGGGGCCAACGTCCTGACTTTC. Translated, it gives CASSSLGAGSSGANVLTF.

V is TRBV15 and J is TRBJ2-3; D is possibly TRBD1 (6 bases). The germline V and J ends were trimmed by 7 bases and 11 bases, with 19 bases remaining between them. Germline assignment: CDR1 LNHNV and CDR2 YYDKDF (reference sequence). CDR3 length: 13 residues. The CDR3 is CATKNREGEMQYF. The CDR3 DNA sequence: TGTGCCACCAAAAACAGGGAAGGCGAGATGCAGTATTTT. Combining the CDR3 with reference TRBV15 and TRBJ2-3 gives the whole variable domain DAMVIQNPRYQVTQFGKPVTLSCSQTLNHNVMYWYQQKSSQAPKLLFHYYDKDFNNEADTPDNFQSRRPNTSFCFLDIRSPGLGDTAMYLCATKNREGEMQYFGPGTRLTVL.

The chain uses TRBV11-2 and TRBJ2-7, with a tentative D call TRBD2 (7 bases). CDR1 and CDR2 from the germline V gene are SGHAT and FQNNGV. Between the trimmed V and J ends, which lost 7 bases and 2 bases, there was a span of 24 bases. This CDR3 has 17 residues. The CDR3 region is CASTGPGGGQRAYEQYF. The CDR3 region has the DNA TGTGCCAGCACCGGTCCGGGGGGCGGTCAACGGGCCTACGAGCAGTACTTC.

This chain uses TRBV7-9 with TRBJ2-5; D ambiguous. CDR1 SEHNR and CDR2 FQNEAQ come from the germline V gene (reference sequence). The CDR3 spans 14 residues. The V end lost 4 bases, the J end lost 5 bases, and 14 bases lay between the germline ends. The CDR3 DNA reads as TGTGCCAGCAGCTCCGGACGGACCCAGGAGACCCAGTACTTC. Its translation is CASSSGRTQETQYF.

V gene TRBV10-3 combines with J gene TRBJ1-1; no reliable D call. Trimming left V 9 bases short and J 0 bases short, with 17 bases between. The germline gives CDR1 ENHRY, CDR2 SYGVKD. The CDR3 extends over 15 amino acids. CDR3 DNA: TGTGCCATAGCCCCGGGCCATCTTTTGAACACTGAAGCTTTCTTT. Translated: CAIAPGHLLNTEAFF.

The V gene is TRBV29-1, the J gene TRBJ2-1, with 13 bases fitting TRBD2. The CDR3 has 15 residues. Germline loops: CDR1 SQVTM, CDR2 ANQGSEA. Trimming cost V 2 bases and J 7 bases; bases outside gene matches: 5. The CDR3 loop reads CSVEPPGLAGNEQFF. DNA of the CDR3: TGCAGCGTTGAACCGCCGGGACTAGCGGGAAATGAGCAGTTCTTC.

The V and J genes are TRBV10-3 and TRBJ1-1; D remains ambiguous. Germline CDR1 is ENHRY and CDR2 is SYGVKD. The CDR3 runs 13 residues. Trimming took off 6 bases at V and 3 bases at J, with 11 bases between the two ends. CDR3 coding DNA: TGTGCCATCAGGAGGGATCTGGACACTGAAGCTTTCTTT. Translation gives CAIRRDLDTEAFF.

The chain has TRBV27 and TRBJ2-1; a possible D gene is TRBD2 (5 bases). The CDR3 runs 14 residues. Trimming cost V 3 bases and J 8 bases, with 14 bases left between them. Germline V gene data show CDR1 as MNHEY and CDR2 as SMNVEV (reference sequence). CDR3 coding DNA: TGTGCCAGCAGTTTCGTAGGGAGTGGGGATGAGCAGTTCTTC. Encoded protein: CASSFVGSGDEQFF.

With regard to this clone: Other DNA sequences from this sample encode an identical CDR3 as well. The V call is TRBV5-1, the J call TRBJ2-7; D ambiguous. This CDR3 is 13 amino acids long. CDR1 is SGHRS and CDR2 is YFSETQ in the germline V gene. Deletions cut 0 bases from V and 4 bases from J, with 8 bases between. The CDR3: CASSLAVAYEQYF. The CDR3 nucleotides are TGCGCCAGCAGCTTGGCCGTCGCTTACGAGCAGTACTTC.